This TCR beta chain was captured by sequencing in a study of blood T cell repertoires in COVID-19 (dated by TCRdb to about 2020). Study-level background: Samples covering the acute and convalescent phases of COVID-19 were provided by collaborators in the United States, Italy and Spain. The samples were drawn from the first 160 participants of the ongoing ImmuneRACE study and from under 1,500 subjects provided by 6 global collaborators. The repertoires were made available in a free public database intended to serve as a resource for research on the immune response to SARS-CoV-2. Deeply sampled blood TCRbeta repertoires from subjects exposed to, actively infected with, or recovered from COVID-19 were included in the dataset. The material from the prospective study consisted of cDNA or gDNA derived from T cells, B-cell-depleted T cells, or PBMCs. Nearly every sample came with metadata listing a de-identified subject ID, COVID-19 status, age in years and sex. Where available, HLA class I and class II types were obtained from metadata supplied by the sample provider rather than from assay-based typing. General findings and caveats noted by the study authors: The amount of clinical and demographic metadata varied by source and participant and was provided uncurated.

From the germline V gene, CDR1 is SGHRS and CDR2 is YFSETQ. The CDR3 contains 15 residues, cysteine and phenylalanine counted. Only the CDR3 part of the read is kept: 45 bases, read in frame from the first base. At the junction V is shortened by 6 bases and J by 0 bases; bases outside the gene matches: 7. TCRbeta CDR3 regions were amplified from genomic DNA by means of the immunoSEQ Assay, a bias-controlled multiplex PCR. Regarding the original processing steps: The number of nucleated cells in each sample was estimated by amplification of reference gene primers within the assay. To quantify the absolute abundance of each unique TCRbeta CDR3 rearrangement, sequence reads were collapsed and filtered. For each sample, productive Simpson clonality was calculated as the square root of Simpson's diversity index over productive rearrangements. TCRdb mirrors the immuneACCESS table, restricted to in-frame sequences. Some clones are absent from its copies; in checked studies, under half trace to an unresolved V gene, and the reason for the others is unknown. The D gene and trimming were derived from the DNA, and the V and J assignments and clone size from that table. The table for this sample lists fewer than 150,000 clones; 70% to 90% of them were counted only once. The biggest ten clones account for roughly 13% of the sample.

Whole blood was collected in K2EDTA tubes by collaborating institutions according to the institutions' own protocols. For TCRbeta analysis, collaborators shipped samples in one of three forms: frozen whole blood, isolated PBMCs, or DNA extracted from either of those sample types. This clone was recorded a few times. This receptor's antigen is unknown. Per-nucleotide qualities are absent, and no much larger clonotype sits a single base away. Sequencing was done on a sample of peripheral blood. Recombination connected TRBV5-1 to TRBJ2-7; the junction holds 9 bases that match TRBD1. The receptor was isolated from a human donor in a cohort sampled during active COVID-19. The CDR3 loop reads CASTAQTGGSYEQYF. The bases are TGCGCCAGCACCGCCCAGACAGGGGGCTCCTACGAGCAGTACTTC.